This T cell receptor beta chain was recorded in a study of T cell repertoires in cytomegalovirus infection. This clonotype showed up just a few times. No antigen is known for it. TCRdb re-called the reads with MiXCR, one entry per CDR3 protein. The sample comprises roughly 920,000 distinct CDR3 sequences, about 33% of which are singletons, and over 10% rests with the top ten. Trimming took 4 bases from V and 2 from J, leaving 11 bases between them. From germline, CDR1 is LNHDA and CDR2 SQIVND (reference sequence). This CDR3 has 14 residues. V and J are TRBV19 and TRBJ1-1; no definite D call. The sample in question was cultured CD8+ T cells from PBMCs, obtained from culture after CMV antigen stimulation. The source of this sequence is a human donor in good health (CMV status not recorded). Some clones in this sample may be carry-over from other donors' samples. This CDR3 is CASSTPAVNTEAFF. CDR3 nucleotide sequence: TGTGCCAGTAGTACCCCCGCGGTTAACACTGAAGCTTTCTTT.